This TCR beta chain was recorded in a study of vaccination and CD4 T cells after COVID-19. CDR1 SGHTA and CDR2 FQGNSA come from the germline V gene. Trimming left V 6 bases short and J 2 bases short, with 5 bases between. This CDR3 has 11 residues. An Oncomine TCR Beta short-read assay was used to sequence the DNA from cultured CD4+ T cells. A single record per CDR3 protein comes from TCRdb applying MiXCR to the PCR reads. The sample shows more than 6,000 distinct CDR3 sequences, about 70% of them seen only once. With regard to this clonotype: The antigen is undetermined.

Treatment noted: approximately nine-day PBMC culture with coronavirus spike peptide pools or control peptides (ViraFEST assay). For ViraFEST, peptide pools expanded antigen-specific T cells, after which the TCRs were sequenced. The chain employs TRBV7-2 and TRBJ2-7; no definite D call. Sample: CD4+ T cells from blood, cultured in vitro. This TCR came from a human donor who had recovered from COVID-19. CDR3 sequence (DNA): TGTGCCAGCAGTTGGGCCTACGAGCAGTACTTC. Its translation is CASSWAYEQYF.